The rows below give T cell receptor beta chains drawn from one sample of a study of T-cell reconstitution after alpha-beta-depleted transplantation in children. MiXCR, run by TCRdb on the PCR reads, gives a single entry per CDR3 protein. This table holds 100,000 or so distinct CDR3 sequences, over 6% found once. This specimen consisted of PBMCs, obtained before TCRalphabeta/CD19-depleted stem cell transplant. These receptors all stem from a boy aged 2 to 9 with acute lymphoblastic leukemia, due to receive a stem cell transplant. Each CDR3 is given with its conserved first and last residue. The order of the fields is clone size, V gene, J gene, D gene, CDR3 DNA, CDR3 protein. A D gene is named only where the DNA matches it firmly. Clone sizes are given selectively: once, few, many, or a class where the clone is expanded.

many	TRBV5-1	TRBJ2-3	TRBD1	TGCGCCAGCAGCACTCCCGGACAGGGGGAAGATACGCAGTATTTT	CASSTPGQGEDTQYF
many	TRBV5-1	TRBJ1-5	.	TGCGCCAGCAGCTTAAAGGGCGATAGCAATCAGCCCCAGCATTTT	CASSLKGDSNQPQHF
many	TRBV20-1	TRBJ2-7	.	TGCAGTGCTTCATACGGACTGGGAAGCTCCTACGAGCAGTACTTC	CSASYGLGSSYEQYF
many	TRBV4-1	TRBJ1-1	.	TGCGCCAGCAGCCAAGTGGACAGCCTGAACACTGAAGCTTTCTTT	CASSQVDSLNTEAFF
many	TRBV5-1	TRBJ2-7	.	TGCGCCAGCAGCTTGGAACCGACCACCGGCTACGAGCAGTACTTC	CASSLEPTTGYEQYF
.	TRBV27	TRBJ1-5	.	TGTGCCAGCAGTTTCAACAGGGTCCATCAGCCCCAGCATTTT	CASSFNRVHQPQHF
.	TRBV7-2	TRBJ2-2	TRBD2	TGTGCCAGCAGCTTAGTGGGCGGGGGGGCCGGCACCGGGGAGCTGTTTTTT	CASSLVGGGAGTGELFF
few	TRBV6-5	TRBJ1-5	.	TGTGCCAGCAGTACCGAGGGGCAGAGACCCCAGCATTTT	CASSTEGQRPQHF
.	TRBV4-3	TRBJ2-3	TRBD2	TGCGCCAGCAGCCCCAGACTAGCGGAACTACGCACAGATACGCAGTATTTT	CASSPRLAELRTDTQYF
few	TRBV5-2	TRBJ2-3	.	TGTGCCACCTCAAAAGAATCCGGCGGGGGGGCCGGGGTAGCGGTGACAGATACGCAGTATTTT	CATSKESGGGAGVAVTDTQYF
many	TRBV6-5	TRBJ2-7	.	TGTGCCAGCAGTTACTCTGCATCCCTAACCTACGAGCAGTACTTC	CASSYSASLTYEQYF
many	TRBV7-2	TRBJ1-5	.	TGTGCCAGCAGCTTTCCCCTAAGGGTTGATCAGCCCCAGCATTTT	CASSFPLRVDQPQHF
.	TRBV7-2	TRBJ2-6	.	TGTGCCAGCAGCTTAGTGGTACTGGGGACTGGGGCCAACGTCCTGACTTTC	CASSLVVLGTGANVLTF
.	TRBV3-1	TRBJ2-5	TRBD2	TGTGCCAGCAGCCAAGGGCGGGGGGGAGAGACCCAGTACTTC	CASSQGRGGETQYF
many	TRBV7-8	TRBJ2-1	.	TGTGCCAGCAGCTTGGCAGGGAAAAATGAGCAGTTCTTC	CASSLAGKNEQFF
many	TRBV7-9	TRBJ2-7	.	TGTGCCAGCAGTCGCGGTTGGGACCCCGGGCAGTACTTC	CASSRGWDPGQYF
.	TRBV7-2	TRBJ1-1	TRBD1	TGTGCCAGCAGCTCCCCTCGACAGGGGAACACTGAAGCTTTCTTT	CASSSPRQGNTEAFF
many	TRBV5-1	TRBJ2-5	TRBD2	TGCGCCAGCAGCTTGGCGGTCGGCGGGGGGGCCGGGGAGACCCAGTACTTC	CASSLAVGGGAGETQYF
.	TRBV13	TRBJ1-1	.	TGTGCCAGCAGCCCTGGGCCGTCTGAAGCTTTCTTT	CASSPGPSEAFF
many	TRBV6-1	TRBJ1-6	.	TGTGCCAGCAGTGTGGGCCTTAGCTCCTATAATTCACCCCTCCACTTT	CASSVGLSSYNSPLHF
many	TRBV4-1	TRBJ1-1	.	TGCGCCAGCAGTCGGGGGGGAGAAGCTTTCTTT	CASSRGGEAFF
.	TRBV5-1	TRBJ1-1	.	TGCGCCAGCAGCTTGGAGAATGAGGGTGAAGCTTTCTTT	CASSLENEGEAFF
.	TRBV20-1	TRBJ1-2	.	TGCAGTGCTACCATCCCAGGGTTTTATGGCTACACCTTC	CSATIPGFYGYTF
.	TRBV20-1	TRBJ2-4	TRBD2	TGCAGTGCCCGGCGGGGGGGCCCCAAAGACATTCAGTACTTC	CSARRGGPKDIQYF
.	TRBV20-1	TRBJ2-1	TRBD1	TGCAGTGCTAGAAACCGGACAGGGGGCCGAGGGCAGTTCTTC	CSARNRTGGRGQFF
few	TRBV2	TRBJ1-1	TRBD1	TGTGCCAGCAGAAGGACAGGGGAGGTGATTGCCCCGGGAATTGAAGCTTTCTTT	CASRRTGEVIAPGIEAFF
few	TRBV6-1	TRBJ2-7	TRBD2	TGTGCCAGCAGTGAACTAGCGGACCCTCGGGAGCAGTACTTC	CASSELADPREQYF
few	TRBV25-1	TRBJ2-1	TRBD2	TGTGCCAGCAGTGACAGCGGGGGGGTGGACAATGAGCAGTTCTTC	CASSDSGGVDNEQFF
few	TRBV29-1	TRBJ1-2	.	TGCAGCGTTGGGGGGGACACCAGCTATGGCTACACCTTC	CSVGGDTSYGYTF
many	TRBV4-3	TRBJ2-7	.	TGCGCCAGCAGCCAAGGGCAGGAGCCATCCTACGAGCAGTACTTC	CASSQGQEPSYEQYF
.	TRBV20-1	TRBJ2-3	.	TGCAGTGCCCTGGGACTCGGCCAGTCCACAGATACGCAGTATTTT	CSALGLGQSTDTQYF
.	TRBV6-5	TRBJ1-2	.	TGTGCCAGCAGTTACTTGGAAACTAACTATGGCTACACCTTC	CASSYLETNYGYTF
many	TRBV28	TRBJ1-5	.	TGTGCCACCGTGGGTATAGTTGGCAATCAGCCCCAGCATTTT	CATVGIVGNQPQHF
many	TRBV6-1	TRBJ1-6	.	TGTGCCAGCAGGACGAACAACAGGGCTTATTCACCCCTCCACTTT	CASRTNNRAYSPLHF
.	TRBV28	TRBJ2-6	.	TGTGCCAGCAGTCTCCAACGACTGACCGTCGAGGCCAACGTCCTGACTTTC	CASSLQRLTVEANVLTF
many	TRBV5-1	TRBJ1-1	.	TGCGCCAGCCGACATCCTAACCATGAAGCTTTCTTT	CASRHPNHEAFF
many	TRBV20-1	TRBJ1-6	TRBD1	TGCAGTGCTCCTGACAGGGACTATAATTCACCCCTCCACTTT	CSAPDRDYNSPLHF
many	TRBV7-2	TRBJ1-5	.	TGTGCCAGCAGCTTCGGCCGGGAAAAGTATCAGCCCCAGCATTTT	CASSFGREKYQPQHF
few	TRBV9	TRBJ2-5	.	TGTGCCAGCAGCGTAGGGGGGGTCGGAGAGACCCAGTACTTC	CASSVGGVGETQYF
.	TRBV28	TRBJ1-2	.	TGTGCCAGCAGTGATAACTATGGCTACACCTTC	CASSDNYGYTF
.	TRBV4-2	TRBJ2-1	TRBD2	TGTGCCAGCAGCCAAGAGAGTAGCGGGGGGGCGGGTAGGCAGTTCTTC	CASSQESSGGAGRQFF